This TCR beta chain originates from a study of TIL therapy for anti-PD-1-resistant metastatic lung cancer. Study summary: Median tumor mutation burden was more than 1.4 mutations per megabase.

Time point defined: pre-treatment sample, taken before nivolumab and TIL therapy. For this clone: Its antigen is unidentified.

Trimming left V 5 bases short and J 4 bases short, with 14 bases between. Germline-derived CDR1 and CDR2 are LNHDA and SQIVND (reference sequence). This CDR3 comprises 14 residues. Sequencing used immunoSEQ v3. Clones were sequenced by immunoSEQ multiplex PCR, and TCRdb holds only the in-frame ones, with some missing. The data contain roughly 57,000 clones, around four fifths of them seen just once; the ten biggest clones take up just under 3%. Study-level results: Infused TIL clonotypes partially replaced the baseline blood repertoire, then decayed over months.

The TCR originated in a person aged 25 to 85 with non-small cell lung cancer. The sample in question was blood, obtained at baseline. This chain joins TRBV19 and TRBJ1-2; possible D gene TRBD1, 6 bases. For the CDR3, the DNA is TGTGCCAGTAGTCCCCCCCAGGGGTTCTATGGCTACACCTTC. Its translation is CASSPPQGFYGYTF.